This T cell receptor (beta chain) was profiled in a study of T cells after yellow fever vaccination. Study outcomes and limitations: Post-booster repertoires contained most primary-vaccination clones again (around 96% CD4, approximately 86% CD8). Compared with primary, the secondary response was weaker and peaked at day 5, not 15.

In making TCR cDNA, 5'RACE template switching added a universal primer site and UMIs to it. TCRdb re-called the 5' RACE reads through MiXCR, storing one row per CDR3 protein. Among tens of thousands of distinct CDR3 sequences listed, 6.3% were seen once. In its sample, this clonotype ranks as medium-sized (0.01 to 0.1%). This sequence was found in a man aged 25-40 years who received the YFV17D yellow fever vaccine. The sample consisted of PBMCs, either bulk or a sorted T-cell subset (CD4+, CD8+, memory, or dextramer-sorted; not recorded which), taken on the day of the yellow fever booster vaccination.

CDR3 sequence reads: CASSLMTSGGNEQFF. The CDR3 region has the DNA TGTGCCAGCAGCTTAATGACTAGCGGGGGAAATGAGCAGTTCTTC. The V and J genes are TRBV5-4 and TRBJ2-1; 12 bases align to TRBD2. The trim removed 2 bases at V and 7 bases at J, leaving 4 bases unmatched. There are 15 residues in the CDR3. The germline V gene has CDR1 SGHNT and CDR2 YYREEE (reference sequence). Combining the CDR3 with reference TRBV5-4 and TRBJ2-1 gives the whole variable domain ETGVTQSPTHLIKTRGQQVTLRCSSQSGHNTVSWYQQALGQGPQFIFQYYREEENGRGNFPPRFSGLQFPNYSSELNVNALELDDSALYLCASSLMTSGGNEQFFGPGTRLTVL.